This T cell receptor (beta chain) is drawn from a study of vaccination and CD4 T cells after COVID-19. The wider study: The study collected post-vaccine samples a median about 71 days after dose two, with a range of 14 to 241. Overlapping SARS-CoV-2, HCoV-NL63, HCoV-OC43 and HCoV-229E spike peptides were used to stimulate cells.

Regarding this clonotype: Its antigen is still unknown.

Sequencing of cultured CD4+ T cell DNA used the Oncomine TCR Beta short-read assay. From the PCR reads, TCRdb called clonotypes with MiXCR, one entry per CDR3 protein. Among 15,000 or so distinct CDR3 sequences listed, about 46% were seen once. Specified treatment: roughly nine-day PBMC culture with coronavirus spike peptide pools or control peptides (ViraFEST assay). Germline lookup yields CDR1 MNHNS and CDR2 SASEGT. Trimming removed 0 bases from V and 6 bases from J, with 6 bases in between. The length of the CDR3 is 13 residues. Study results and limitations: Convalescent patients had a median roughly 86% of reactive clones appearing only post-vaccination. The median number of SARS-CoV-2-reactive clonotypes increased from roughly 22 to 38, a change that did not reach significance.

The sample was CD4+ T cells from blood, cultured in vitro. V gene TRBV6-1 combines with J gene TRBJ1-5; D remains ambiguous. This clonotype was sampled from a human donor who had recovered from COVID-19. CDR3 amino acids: CASSEAAGQPQHF. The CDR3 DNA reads TGTGCCAGCAGTGAAGCTGCGGGTCAGCCCCAGCATTTT.